The subject of this entry is one T cell receptor (beta chain). The antigen is not known. RNA transcripts yielded amplified TCR beta CDR3 regions. In the first-round RT-PCR of the TCR CDR3, the HTBI primer set was used. TCRdb reprocessed the multiplex PCR reads via MiXCR and lists one record per CDR3 protein. This sample has hundreds of thousands of distinct CDR3 sequences, with 13% to 15% found just once. Germline CDR1 is MGHDK and CDR2 is SYGVNS. This CDR3 contains 15 residues. V lost 7 bases and J lost 0, with 13 bases in between. The source of the sample is a study of T cells in Graves' hyperthyroidism and ophthalmopathy. Diagnosis rested on symptoms, serum thyroxine and TRAb, thyroid ultrasound, and orbital computed tomography. About 10 ml of fresh peripheral blood supplied the PBMCs. Study outcomes and limitations: Clonotypes that were expanded in thyroid above 0.001 mostly appeared in blood too.

The origin of this receptor is a woman aged 18-30 years with Graves' hyperthyroidism. The sample was blood. V gene TRBV25-1 combines with J gene TRBJ2-1; TRBD2 is a possible D gene (6 bases). Written as DNA, the CDR3 is TGTGCCAGCAAAGTGCGGGGTAGCTCCTACAATGAGCAGTTCTTC. Its translation: CASKVRGSSYNEQFF. The variable domain in full, with the rest retrieved from reference TRBV25-1 and TRBJ2-1, is EADIYQTPRYLVIGTGKKITLECSQTMGHDKMYWYQQDPGMELHLIHYSYGVNSTEKGDLSSESTVSRIRTEHFPLTLESARPSHTSQYLCASKVRGSSYNEQFFGPGTRLTVL.